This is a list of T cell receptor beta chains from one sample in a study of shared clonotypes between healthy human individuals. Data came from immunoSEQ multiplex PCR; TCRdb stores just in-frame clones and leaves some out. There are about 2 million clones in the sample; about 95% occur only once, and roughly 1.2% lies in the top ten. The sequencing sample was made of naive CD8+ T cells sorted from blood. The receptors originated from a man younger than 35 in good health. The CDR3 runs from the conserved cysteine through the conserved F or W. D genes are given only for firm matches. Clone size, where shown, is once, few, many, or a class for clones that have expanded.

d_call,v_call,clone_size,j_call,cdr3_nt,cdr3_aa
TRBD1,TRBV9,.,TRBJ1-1,TGTGCCAGCAGCGGGGAGGACAGGGGGGACCCTGAAGCTTTCTTT,CASSGEDRGDPEAFF
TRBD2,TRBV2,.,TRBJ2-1,TGTGCCAGCCTACCGGGGGGGGAATACAATGAGCAGTTCTTC,CASLPGGEYNEQFF
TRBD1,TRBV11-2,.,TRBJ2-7,TGTGCCAGCAGCTGGGGGGGACAGGGGAGCTCCTACGAGCAGTACTTC,CASSWGGQGSSYEQYF
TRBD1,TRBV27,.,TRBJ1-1,TGTGCCAGCAGGGGAGGGACAGGAAACACTGAAGCTTTCTTT,CASRGGTGNTEAFF
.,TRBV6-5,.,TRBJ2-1,TGTGCCAGCAGTTACTCGAGCGAAAGGGTGGATGAGCAGTTCTTC,CASSYSSERVDEQFF
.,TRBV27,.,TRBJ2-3,TGTGCCAGCAGTTCGACGGCGCGTAGCACAGATACGCAGTATTTT,CASSSTARSTDTQYF
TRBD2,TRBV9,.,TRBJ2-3,TGTGCCAGCAGCGTAGCGGGGGGGCCTCCCACCACAGATACGCAGTATTTT,CASSVAGGPPTTDTQYF
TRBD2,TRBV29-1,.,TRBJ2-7,TGCAGCGTCGCTCTACTAGCGGCCAGCTCCTACGAGCAGTACTTC,CSVALLAASSYEQYF
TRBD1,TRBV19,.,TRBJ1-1,TGTGCCAGTAGTATGGTTGGGACAGGGCTCGCAGCTTTCTTT,CASSMVGTGLAAFF
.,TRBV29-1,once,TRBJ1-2,TGCAGCGTTGCTAAGCAGGGGCTAGATGGCTACACCTTC,CSVAKQGLDGYTF
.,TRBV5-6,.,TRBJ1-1,TGTGCCAGCAGCGCAGGGAATGAAGCTTTCTTT,CASSAGNEAFF
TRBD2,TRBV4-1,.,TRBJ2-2,TGCGCCAGCAGCCACCTACGACTAGCGGGAGGGCCGTCGGGGGAGCTGTTTTTT,CASSHLRLAGGPSGELFF
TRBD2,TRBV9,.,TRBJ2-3,TGTGCCAGCAGCGTTGGACTAGCGGACACAGATACGCAGTATTTT,CASSVGLADTDTQYF
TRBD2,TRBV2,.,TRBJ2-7,TGTGCCGAGGGACTAGCCGCCGACGAGCAGTACTTC,CAEGLAADEQYF
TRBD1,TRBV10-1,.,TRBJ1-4,TGCGCCAGCAGGGAAGGACAGGGGAGTCGAGAAAAACTGTTTTTT,CASREGQGSREKLFF
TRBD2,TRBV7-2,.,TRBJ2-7,TGTGCCAGCAGCTTGGCTAGCGGGGTCTACGAGCAGTACTTC,CASSLASGVYEQYF
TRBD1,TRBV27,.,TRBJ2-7,TGTGCCAGCAGTCCGACGGACAGGGTCGAGCAGTACTTC,CASSPTDRVEQYF
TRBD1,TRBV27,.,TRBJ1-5,TGTGCCAGCACCTATACAGGGGGCGCGGGTCAGCCCCAGCATTTT,CASTYTGGAGQPQHF
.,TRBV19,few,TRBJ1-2,TGTGCCAGTAGCCGGGACGGATACTATGGCTACACCTTC,CASSRDGYYGYTF
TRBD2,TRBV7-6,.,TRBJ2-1,TGTGCCAGCAGCCCCGCTAGCGGGGGGAATAATGAGCAGTTCTTC,CASSPASGGNNEQFF
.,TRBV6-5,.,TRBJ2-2,TGTGCCAGCAGTTTCCTAGTTGGCACCGGGGAGCTGTTTTTT,CASSFLVGTGELFF
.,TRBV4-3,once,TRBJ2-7,TGCGCCAGCAGCCAGGTCGAGGGCCAACACGAGCAGTACTTC,CASSQVEGQHEQYF
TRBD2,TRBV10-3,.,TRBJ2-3,TGTGCCATCAGTGGCTCTCCACTAGCGGGAGCAGATACGCAGTATTTT,CAISGSPLAGADTQYF
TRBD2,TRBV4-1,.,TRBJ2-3,TGCGCCAGCAGCCAAGAGAGGGTCCGGGGGGGCACAGATACGCAGTATTTT,CASSQERVRGGTDTQYF
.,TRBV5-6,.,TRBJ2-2,TGTGCCAGCAGCTTGGCACGAGCCGGGACCGGGGAGCTGTTTTTT,CASSLARAGTGELFF
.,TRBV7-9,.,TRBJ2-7,TGTGCCAGCAGCTTAGTCGGGTTGTGGACAGAGGACTACGAGCAGTACTTC,CASSLVGLWTEDYEQYF
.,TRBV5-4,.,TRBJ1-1,TGTGCCAGCAGCTTGGCCCCGACAAGTGAAGCTTTCTTT,CASSLAPTSEAFF
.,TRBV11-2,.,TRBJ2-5,TGTGCCAGCAGCTTACTCTTAGGGGTCGGGGAGACCCAGTACTTC,CASSLLLGVGETQYF
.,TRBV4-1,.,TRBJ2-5,TGCGCCAGCAGCCAAGATGGAGGATTGGCATCCTCGGGGGAGACCCAGTACTTC,CASSQDGGLASSGETQYF
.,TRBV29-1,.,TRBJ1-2,TGCAGCGTTGAGATGGAACCCCCCCTTTATGGCTACACCTTC,CSVEMEPPLYGYTF